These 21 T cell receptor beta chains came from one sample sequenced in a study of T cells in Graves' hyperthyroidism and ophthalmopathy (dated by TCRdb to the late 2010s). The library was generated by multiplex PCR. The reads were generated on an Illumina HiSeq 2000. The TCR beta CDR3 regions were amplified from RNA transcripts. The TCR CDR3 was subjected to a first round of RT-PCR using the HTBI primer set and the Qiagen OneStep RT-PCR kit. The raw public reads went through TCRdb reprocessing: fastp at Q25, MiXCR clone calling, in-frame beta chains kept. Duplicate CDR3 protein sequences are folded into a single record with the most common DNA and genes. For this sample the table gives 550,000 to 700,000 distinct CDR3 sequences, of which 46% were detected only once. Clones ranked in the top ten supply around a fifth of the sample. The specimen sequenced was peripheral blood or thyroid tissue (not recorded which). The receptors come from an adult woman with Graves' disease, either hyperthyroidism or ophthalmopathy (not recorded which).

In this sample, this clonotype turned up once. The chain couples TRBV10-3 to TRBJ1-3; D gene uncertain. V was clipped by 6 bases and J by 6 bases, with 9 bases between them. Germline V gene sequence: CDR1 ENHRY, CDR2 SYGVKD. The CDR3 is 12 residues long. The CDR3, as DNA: TGTGCCATCAGGAGCACAGAAAACACCATATATTTT. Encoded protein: CAIRSTENTIYF.

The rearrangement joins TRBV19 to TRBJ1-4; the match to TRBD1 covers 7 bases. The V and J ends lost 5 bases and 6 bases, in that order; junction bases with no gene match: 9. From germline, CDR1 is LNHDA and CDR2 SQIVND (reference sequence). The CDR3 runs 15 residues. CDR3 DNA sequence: TGTGCCAGTAGTTCTGACCGGGACAGACATGAAAAACTGTTTTTT. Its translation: CASSSDRDRHEKLFF.

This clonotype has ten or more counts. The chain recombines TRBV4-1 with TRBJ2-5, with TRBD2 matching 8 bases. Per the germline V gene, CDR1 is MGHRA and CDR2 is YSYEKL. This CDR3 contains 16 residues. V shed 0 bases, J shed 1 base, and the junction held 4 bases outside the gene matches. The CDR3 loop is CASSQDSGIVQETQYF. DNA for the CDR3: TGCGCCAGCAGCCAAGATAGCGGGATTGTCCAAGAGACCCAGTACTTC.

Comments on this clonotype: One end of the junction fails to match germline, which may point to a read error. The CDR3 DNA reads TGTGCCAACAGCGGTAGCGGGAGAATATACGAGCAGTACTTC. This sequence encodes CANSGSGRIYEQYF. The chain is built from TRBV7-9 and TRBJ2-7; 9 bases agree with TRBD2. The V gene's germline CDR1 is SEHNR and CDR2 FQNEAQ (reference sequence). The CDR3 totals 14 residues.

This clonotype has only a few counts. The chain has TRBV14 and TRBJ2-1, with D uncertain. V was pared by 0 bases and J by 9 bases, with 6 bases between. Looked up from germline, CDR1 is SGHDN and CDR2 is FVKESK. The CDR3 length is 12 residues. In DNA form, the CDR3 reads TGTGCCAGCAGCCAAGATGAGTTTGAGCAGTTCTTC. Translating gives CASSQDEFEQFF.

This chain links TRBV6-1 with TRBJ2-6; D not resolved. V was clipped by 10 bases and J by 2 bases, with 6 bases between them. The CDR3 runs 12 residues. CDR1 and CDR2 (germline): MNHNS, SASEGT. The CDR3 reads CATDPGANVLTF. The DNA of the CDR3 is TGTGCCACCGATCCTGGGGCCAACGTCCTGACTTTC.

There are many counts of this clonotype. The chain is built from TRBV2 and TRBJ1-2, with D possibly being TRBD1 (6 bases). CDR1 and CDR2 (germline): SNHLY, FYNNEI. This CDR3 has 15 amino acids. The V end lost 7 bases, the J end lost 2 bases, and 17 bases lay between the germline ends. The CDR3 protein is CASIFVPQGNYGYTF. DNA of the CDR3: TGTGCCAGCATTTTTGTTCCACAGGGAAACTATGGCTACACCTTC.

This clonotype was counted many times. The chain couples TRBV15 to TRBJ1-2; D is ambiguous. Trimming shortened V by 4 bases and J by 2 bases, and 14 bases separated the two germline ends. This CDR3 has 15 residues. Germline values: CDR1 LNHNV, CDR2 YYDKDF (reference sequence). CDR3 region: CATSIGRSWNYGYTF. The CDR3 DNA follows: TGTGCCACCAGCATAGGCCGAAGTTGGAACTATGGCTACACCTTC.

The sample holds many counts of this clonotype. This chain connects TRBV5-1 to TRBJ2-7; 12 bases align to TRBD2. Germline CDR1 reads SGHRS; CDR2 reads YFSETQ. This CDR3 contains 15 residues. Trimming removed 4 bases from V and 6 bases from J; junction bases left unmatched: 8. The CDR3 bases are TGCGCCAGCAGCCCCGACCCGGGACTAGCGGGCGAGCAGTACTTC. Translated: CASSPDPGLAGEQYF.

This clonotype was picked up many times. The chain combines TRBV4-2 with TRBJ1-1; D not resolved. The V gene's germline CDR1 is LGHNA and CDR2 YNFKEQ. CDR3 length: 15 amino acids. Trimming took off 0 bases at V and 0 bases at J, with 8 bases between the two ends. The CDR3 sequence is CASSQEGPMNTEAFF. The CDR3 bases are TGTGCCAGCAGCCAAGAGGGCCCGATGAACACTGAAGCTTTCTTT.

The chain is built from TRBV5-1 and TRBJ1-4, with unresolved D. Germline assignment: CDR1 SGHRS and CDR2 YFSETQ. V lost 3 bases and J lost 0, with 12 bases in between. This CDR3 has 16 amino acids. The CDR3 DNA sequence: TGCGCCAGCAGCTCCGGAAGGACCGCAACTAATGAAAAACTGTTTTTT. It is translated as CASSSGRTATNEKLFF.

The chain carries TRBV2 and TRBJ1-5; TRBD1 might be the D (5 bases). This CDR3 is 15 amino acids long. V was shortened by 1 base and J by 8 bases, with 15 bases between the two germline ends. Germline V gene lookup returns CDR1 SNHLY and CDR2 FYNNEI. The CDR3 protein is CASSEGLLAGEPQHF. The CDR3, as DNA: TGTGCCAGCAGTGAAGGTTTGTTGGCGGGGGAGCCCCAGCATTTT.

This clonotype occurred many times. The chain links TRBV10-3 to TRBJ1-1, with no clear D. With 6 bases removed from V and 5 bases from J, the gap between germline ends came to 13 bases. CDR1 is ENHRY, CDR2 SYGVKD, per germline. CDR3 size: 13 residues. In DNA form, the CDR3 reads TGTGCCATCAGATCGACTGCGGGGACTGAAGCTTTCTTT. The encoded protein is CAIRSTAGTEAFF.

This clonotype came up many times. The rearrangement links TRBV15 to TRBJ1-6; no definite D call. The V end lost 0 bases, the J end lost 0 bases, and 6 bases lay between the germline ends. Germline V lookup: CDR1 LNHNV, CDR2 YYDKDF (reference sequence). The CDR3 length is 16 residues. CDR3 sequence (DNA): TGTGCCACCAGCAGAGAGAGGAGCTCCTATAATTCACCCCTCCACTTT. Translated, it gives CATSRERSSYNSPLHF. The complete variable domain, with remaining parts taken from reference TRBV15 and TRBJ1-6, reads DAMVIQNPRYQVTQFGKPVTLSCSQTLNHNVMYWYQQKSSQAPKLLFHYYDKDFNNEADTPDNFQSRRPNTSFCFLDIRSPGLGDTAMYLCATSRERSSYNSPLHFGNGTRLTVT.

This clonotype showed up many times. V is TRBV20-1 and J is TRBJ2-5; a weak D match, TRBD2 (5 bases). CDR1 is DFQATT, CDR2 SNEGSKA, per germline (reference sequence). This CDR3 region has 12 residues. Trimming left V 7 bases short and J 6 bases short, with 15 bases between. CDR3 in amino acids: CSGERDMQTQYF. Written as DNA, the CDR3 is TGCAGTGGGGAGAGGGATATGCAGACCCAGTACTTC.

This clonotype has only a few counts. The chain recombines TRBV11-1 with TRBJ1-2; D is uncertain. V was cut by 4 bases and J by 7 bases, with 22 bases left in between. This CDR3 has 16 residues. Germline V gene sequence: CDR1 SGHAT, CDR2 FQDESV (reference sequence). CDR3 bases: TGTGCCAGCAGCTCCGCCCGACTAGCGGGAACGGGTGGCTACACCTTC. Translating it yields CASSSARLAGTGGYTF. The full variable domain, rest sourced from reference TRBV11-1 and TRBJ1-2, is EAEVAQSPRYKITEKSQAVAFWCDPISGHATLYWYRQILGQGPELLVQFQDESVVDDSQLPKDRFSAERLKGVDSTLKIQPAELGDSAMYLCASSSARLAGTGGYTFGSGTRLTVV.

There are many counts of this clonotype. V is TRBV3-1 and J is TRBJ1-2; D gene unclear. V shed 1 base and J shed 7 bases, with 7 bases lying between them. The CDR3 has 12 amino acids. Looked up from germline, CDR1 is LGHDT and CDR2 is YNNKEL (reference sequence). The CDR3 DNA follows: TGTGCCAGCAGCCAAGGGACGTCTGGCTACACCTTC. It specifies CASSQGTSGYTF.

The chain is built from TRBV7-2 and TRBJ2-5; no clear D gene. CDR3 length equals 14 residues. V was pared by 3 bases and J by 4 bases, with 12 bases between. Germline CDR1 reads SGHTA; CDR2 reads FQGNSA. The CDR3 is CASSLAIAAETQYF. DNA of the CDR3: TGTGCCAGCAGCTTGGCCATCGCAGCAGAGACCCAGTACTTC.

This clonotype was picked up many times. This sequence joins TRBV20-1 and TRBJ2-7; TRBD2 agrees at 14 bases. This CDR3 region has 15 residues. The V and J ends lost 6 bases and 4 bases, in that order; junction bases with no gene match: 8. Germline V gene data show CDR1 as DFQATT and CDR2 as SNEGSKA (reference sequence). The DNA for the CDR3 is TGCAGTGCCCAAGGTCGACTAGCGGGAGGGTACGAGCAGTACTTC. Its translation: CSAQGRLAGGYEQYF.

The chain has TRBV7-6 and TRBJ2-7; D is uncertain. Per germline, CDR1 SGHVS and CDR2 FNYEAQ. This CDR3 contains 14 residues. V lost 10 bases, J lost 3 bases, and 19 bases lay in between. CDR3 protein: CAIPPPGLVYEQYF. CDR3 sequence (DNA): TGTGCCATACCACCCCCCGGATTAGTCTACGAGCAGTACTTC.

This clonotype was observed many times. CDR3 residues: CSARPGLSIHSYEQYF. CDR3 DNA sequence: TGCAGTGCTAGACCCGGCTTGTCCATACACTCCTACGAGCAGTACTTC. The chain employs TRBV20-1 and TRBJ2-7; D call uncertain. CDR1 is DFQATT and CDR2 is SNEGSKA in the germline V gene (reference sequence). Trimming took 2 bases from V and 0 from J, leaving 17 bases between them. The CDR3 spans 16 residues.